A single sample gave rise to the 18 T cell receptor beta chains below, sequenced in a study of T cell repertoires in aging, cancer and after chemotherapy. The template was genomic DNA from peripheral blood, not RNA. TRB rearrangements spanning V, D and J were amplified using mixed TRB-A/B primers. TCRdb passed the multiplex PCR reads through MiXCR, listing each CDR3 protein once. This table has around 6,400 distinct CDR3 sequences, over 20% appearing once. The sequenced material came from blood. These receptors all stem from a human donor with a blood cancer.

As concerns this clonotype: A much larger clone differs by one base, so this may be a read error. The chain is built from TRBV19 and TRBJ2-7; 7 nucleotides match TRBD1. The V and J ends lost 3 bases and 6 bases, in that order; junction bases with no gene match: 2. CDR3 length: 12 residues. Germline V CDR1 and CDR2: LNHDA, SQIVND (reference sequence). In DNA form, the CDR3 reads TGTGCCAGTAGTATTGACAGGGCCGAGCAGTACTTC. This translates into CASSIDRAEQYF.

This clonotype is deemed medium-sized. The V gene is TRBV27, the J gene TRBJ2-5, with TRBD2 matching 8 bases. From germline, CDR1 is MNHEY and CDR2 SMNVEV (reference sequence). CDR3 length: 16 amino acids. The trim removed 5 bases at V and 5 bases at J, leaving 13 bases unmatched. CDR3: CASSPLTAGARETQYF. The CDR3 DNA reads TGTGCCAGCAGTCCCCTGACAGCGGGAGCGCGGGAGACCCAGTACTTC.

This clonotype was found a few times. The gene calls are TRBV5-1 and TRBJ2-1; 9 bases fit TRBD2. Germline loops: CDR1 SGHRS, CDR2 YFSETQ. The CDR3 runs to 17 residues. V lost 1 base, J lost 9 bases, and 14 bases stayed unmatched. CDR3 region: CASSLIERGAAAGEQFF. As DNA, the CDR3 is TGCGCCAGCAGCTTGATAGAGCGGGGGGCCGCCGCGGGTGAGCAGTTCTTC.

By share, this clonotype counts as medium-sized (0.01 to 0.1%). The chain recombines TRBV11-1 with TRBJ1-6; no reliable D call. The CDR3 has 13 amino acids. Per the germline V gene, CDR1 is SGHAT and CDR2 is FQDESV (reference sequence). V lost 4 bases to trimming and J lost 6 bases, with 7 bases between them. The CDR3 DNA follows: TGTGCCAGCAGCTATGACCTTAATTCACCCCTCCACTTT. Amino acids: CASSYDLNSPLHF.

This chain's CDR3 is CASSFPDGEQYF. The CDR3 DNA sequence: TGTGCCAGCAGCTTCCCTGACGGCGAGCAGTACTTC. The V call is TRBV11-3, the J call TRBJ2-7; D is ambiguous. Germline CDR1 SGHNT, CDR2 YENEEA. The CDR3 consists of 12 residues. Between the trimmed V and J ends, which lost 3 bases and 6 bases, there was a span of 9 bases.

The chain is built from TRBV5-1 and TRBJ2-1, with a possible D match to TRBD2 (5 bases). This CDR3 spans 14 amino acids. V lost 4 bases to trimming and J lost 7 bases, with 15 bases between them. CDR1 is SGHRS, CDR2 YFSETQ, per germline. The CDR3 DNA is TGCGCCAGCAGCGTGGGGAGCGAGGATAATGAGCAGTTCTTC. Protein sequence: CASSVGSEDNEQFF.

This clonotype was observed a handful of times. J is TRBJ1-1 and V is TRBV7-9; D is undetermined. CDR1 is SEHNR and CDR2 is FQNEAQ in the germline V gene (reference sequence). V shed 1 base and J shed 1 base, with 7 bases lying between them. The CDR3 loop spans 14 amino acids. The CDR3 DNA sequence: TGTGCCAGCAGCTTAGGGGCAGCGAACACTGAAGCTTTCTTT. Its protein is CASSLGAANTEAFF.

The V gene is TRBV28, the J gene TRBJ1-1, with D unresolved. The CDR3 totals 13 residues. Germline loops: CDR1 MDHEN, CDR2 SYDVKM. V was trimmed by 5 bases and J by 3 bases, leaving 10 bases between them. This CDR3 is CASSPGPDTEAFF. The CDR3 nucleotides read TGTGCCAGCAGTCCAGGACCAGACACTGAAGCTTTCTTT.

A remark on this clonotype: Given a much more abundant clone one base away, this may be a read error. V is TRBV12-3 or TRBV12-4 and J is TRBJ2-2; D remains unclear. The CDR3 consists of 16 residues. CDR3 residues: CASSLASTTNTWELFF. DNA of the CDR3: TGTGCCAGCAGTTTAGCTTCCACAACGAACACCTGGGAGCTGTTTTTT.

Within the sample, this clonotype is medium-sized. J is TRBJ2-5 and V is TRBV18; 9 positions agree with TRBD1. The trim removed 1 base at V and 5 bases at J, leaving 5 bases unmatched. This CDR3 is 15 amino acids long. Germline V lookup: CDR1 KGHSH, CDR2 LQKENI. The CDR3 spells CASSPRDRAMETQYF. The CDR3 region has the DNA TGTGCCAGCTCACCACGGGACAGGGCGATGGAGACCCAGTACTTC.

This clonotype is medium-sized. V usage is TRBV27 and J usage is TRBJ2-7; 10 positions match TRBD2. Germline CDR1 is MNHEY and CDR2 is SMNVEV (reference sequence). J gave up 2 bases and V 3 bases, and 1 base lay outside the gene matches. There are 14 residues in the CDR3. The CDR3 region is CASSFSGGAYEQYF. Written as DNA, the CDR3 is TGTGCCAGCAGTTTCAGCGGGGGGGCCTACGAGCAGTACTTC.

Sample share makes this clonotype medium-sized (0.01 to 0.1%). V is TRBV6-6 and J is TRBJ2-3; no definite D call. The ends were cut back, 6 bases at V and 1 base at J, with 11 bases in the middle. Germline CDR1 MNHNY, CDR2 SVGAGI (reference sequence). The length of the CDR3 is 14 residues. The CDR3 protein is CASSIDKGTDTQYF. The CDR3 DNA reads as TGTGCCAGCAGCATTGACAAGGGCACAGATACGCAGTATTTT.

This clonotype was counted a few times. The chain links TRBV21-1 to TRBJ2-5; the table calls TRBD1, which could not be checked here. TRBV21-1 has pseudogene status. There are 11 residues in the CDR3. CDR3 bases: TGTGCCAGCAGCAAACCCGGGACCCAGTACTTC. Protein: CASSKPGTQYF.

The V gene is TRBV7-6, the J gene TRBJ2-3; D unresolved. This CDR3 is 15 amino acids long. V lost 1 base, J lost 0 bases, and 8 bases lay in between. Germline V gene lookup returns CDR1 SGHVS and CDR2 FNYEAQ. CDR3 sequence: CASSLVQRSTDTQYF. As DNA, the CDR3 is TGTGCCAGCAGCTTAGTGCAGAGAAGCACAGATACGCAGTATTTT.

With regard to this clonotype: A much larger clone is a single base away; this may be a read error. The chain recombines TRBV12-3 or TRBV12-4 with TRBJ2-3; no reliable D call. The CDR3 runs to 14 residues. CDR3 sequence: CASTLSLQTDTQYF. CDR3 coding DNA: TGTGCCAGCACTTTATCCTTACAAACAGATACGCAGTATTTT.

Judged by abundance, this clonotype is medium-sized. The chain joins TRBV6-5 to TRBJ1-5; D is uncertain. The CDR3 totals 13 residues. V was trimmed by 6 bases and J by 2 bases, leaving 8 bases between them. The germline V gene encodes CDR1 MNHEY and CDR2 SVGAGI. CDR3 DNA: TGTGCCAGCAGAAGAAGGGGCAATCAGCCCCAGCATTTT. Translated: CASRRRGNQPQHF.

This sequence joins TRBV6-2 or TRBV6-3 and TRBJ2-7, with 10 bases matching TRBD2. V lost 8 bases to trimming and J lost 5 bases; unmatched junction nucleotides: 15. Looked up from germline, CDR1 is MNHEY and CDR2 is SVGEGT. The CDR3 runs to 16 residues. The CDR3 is CASGTSGRAIRHEQYF. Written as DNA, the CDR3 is TGTGCCAGCGGGACCAGCGGGAGGGCCATCCGGCACGAGCAGTACTTC.

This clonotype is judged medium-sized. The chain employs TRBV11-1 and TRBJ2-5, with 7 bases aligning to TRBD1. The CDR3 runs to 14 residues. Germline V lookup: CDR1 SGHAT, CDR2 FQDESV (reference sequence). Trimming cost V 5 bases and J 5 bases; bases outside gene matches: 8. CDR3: CASSADREWETQYF. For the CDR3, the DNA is TGTGCCAGCAGCGCCGACAGGGAGTGGGAGACCCAGTACTTC.